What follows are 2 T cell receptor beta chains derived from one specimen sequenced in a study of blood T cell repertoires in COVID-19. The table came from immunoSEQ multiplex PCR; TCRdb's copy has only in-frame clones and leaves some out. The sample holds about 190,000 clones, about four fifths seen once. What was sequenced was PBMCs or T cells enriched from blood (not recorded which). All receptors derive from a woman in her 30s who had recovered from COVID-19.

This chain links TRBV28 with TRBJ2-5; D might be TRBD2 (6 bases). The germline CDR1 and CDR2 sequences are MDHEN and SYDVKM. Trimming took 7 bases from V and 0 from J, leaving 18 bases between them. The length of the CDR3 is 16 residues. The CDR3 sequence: CASTLVGRGYQETQYF. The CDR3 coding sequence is TGTGCCAGCACACTTGTCGGGAGAGGGTACCAAGAGACCCAGTACTTC.

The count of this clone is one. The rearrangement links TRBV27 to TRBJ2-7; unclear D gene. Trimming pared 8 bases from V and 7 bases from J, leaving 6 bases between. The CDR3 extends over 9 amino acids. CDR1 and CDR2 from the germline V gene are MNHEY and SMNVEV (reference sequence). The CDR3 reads CASPPEQYF. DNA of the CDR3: TGTGCCAGCCCCCCTGAGCAGTACTTC.